The 29 T cell receptor beta chains presented below share a single source sample, sequenced in a study of cytomegalovirus exposure and HLA in healthy donors. Clones were sequenced by immunoSEQ multiplex PCR, and TCRdb holds only the in-frame ones, with some missing. The sample includes fewer than 70,000 clones, 96% of them seen just once. The source material was PBMCs. The source is a man aged 18 to 29 in good health and CMV-seronegative.

The V and J genes are TRBV28 and TRBJ1-2, with D perhaps TRBD1 (6 bases). The CDR3 sequence is 14 residues long. Per germline, CDR1 MDHEN and CDR2 SYDVKM. V shed 8 bases and J shed 4 bases, with 17 bases lying between them. CDR3: CASLHPGQPYGYTF. The CDR3 coding sequence is TGTGCCAGCCTACACCCCGGACAGCCCTATGGCTACACCTTC.

V usage is TRBV4-1 and J usage is TRBJ2-7; TRBD1 is a possible D gene (6 bases). Trimming left V 0 bases short and J 6 bases short, with 9 bases between. This CDR3 has 13 amino acids. Germline V lookup: CDR1 MGHRA, CDR2 YSYEKL. The CDR3 bases are TGCGCCAGCAGCCAAGATCCGACAGGCGAGCAGTACTTC. This gives the protein CASSQDPTGEQYF.

The chain combines TRBV28 with TRBJ1-5; D possibly corresponds to TRBD1 (6 bases). CDR1 is MDHEN and CDR2 is SYDVKM in the germline V gene. The CDR3 covers 13 residues. Trimming stripped 8 bases from V and 7 bases from J, with 15 bases between. The CDR3 reads CASANRVEQPQHF. DNA for the CDR3: TGTGCCAGCGCCAACAGGGTGGAACAGCCCCAGCATTTT.

The V gene is TRBV6-4, the J gene TRBJ1-5; perhaps TRBD1 as D (6 bases). CDR3 size: 16 residues. Trimming shortened V by 4 bases and J by 0 bases, and 13 bases separated the two germline ends. The germline CDR1 and CDR2 sequences are MRHNA and SNTAGT. Written as DNA, the CDR3 is TGTGCCAGCAGTGTCCAACAGGGCTATAGCAATCAGCCCCAGCATTTT. Protein: CASSVQQGYSNQPQHF.

The chain carries TRBV19 and TRBJ2-1, with unresolved D. Germline CDR1 LNHDA, CDR2 SQIVND (reference sequence). Trimming shortened V by 7 bases and J by 1 base, and 11 bases separated the two germline ends. The CDR3 totals 14 residues. The CDR3 sequence: CASKAAHSYNEQFF. DNA of the CDR3: TGTGCCAGTAAGGCAGCGCATTCCTACAATGAGCAGTTCTTC.

The chain employs TRBV5-5 and TRBJ2-2; 7 bases match TRBD1. The trim removed 4 bases at V and 3 bases at J, leaving 0 bases unmatched. The CDR3 length is 13 residues. Looked up from germline, CDR1 is SGHKS and CDR2 is YYEKEE (reference sequence). The CDR3 bases are TGTGCCAGCAGCACAGGGGACACCGGGGAGCTGTTTTTT. Protein sequence: CASSTGDTGELFF. Filled out from reference TRBV5-5 and TRBJ2-2, the complete variable domain reads DAGVTQSPTHLIKTRGQQVTLRCSPISGHKSVSWYQQVLGQGPQFIFQYYEKEERGRGNFPDRFSARQFPNYSSELNVNALLLGDSALYLCASSTGDTGELFFGEGSRLTVL.

The V call is TRBV27, the J call TRBJ2-2, with D possibly matching TRBD2 (6 bases). V was pared by 3 bases and J by 2 bases, with 16 bases between. CDR1 is MNHEY, CDR2 SMNVEV, per germline (reference sequence). This CDR3 is 17 amino acids long. CDR3 coding DNA: TGTGCCAGCAGTTTTGGTAGCGGAATAATTAACACCGGGGAGCTGTTTTTT. Translation gives CASSFGSGIINTGELFF.

The J gene is TRBJ2-7, the V gene TRBV30, with D possibly matching TRBD1 (6 bases). The V and J ends lost 5 bases and 3 bases respectively, with 17 bases between them. There are 14 residues in the CDR3. Germline V gives CDR1 GTSNPN, CDR2 SVGIG (reference sequence). The CDR3 bases are TGTGCCTGGTCGCCACAGGGATTTGGCTACGAGCAGTACTTC. Its translation is CAWSPQGFGYEQYF.

The chain combines TRBV28 with TRBJ2-7; TRBD1 is a possible D gene (5 bases). V was shortened by 6 bases and J by 3 bases, with 15 bases between the two germline ends. The CDR3 has 14 residues. The germline V gene encodes CDR1 MDHEN and CDR2 SYDVKM. The CDR3 sequence: CASRPRLGDYEQYF. The CDR3 nucleotides are TGTGCCAGCAGACCTCGCCTAGGGGACTACGAGCAGTACTTC. The full variable domain, its missing parts supplied by reference TRBV28 and TRBJ2-7, is DVKVTQSSRYLVKRTGEKVFLECVQDMDHENMFWYRQDPGLGLRLIYFSYDVKMKEKGDIPEGYSVSREKKERFSLILESASTNQTSMYLCASRPRLGDYEQYFGPGTRLTVT.

The chain is built from TRBV9 and TRBJ2-3; the match to TRBD2 covers 10 bases. The CDR3 extends over 17 amino acids. Germline loops: CDR1 SGDLS, CDR2 YYNGEE. Trimming removed 0 bases from V and 3 bases from J; junction bases left unmatched: 7. The CDR3 loop reads CASSVGSGRAGTDTQYF. In DNA, the CDR3 is TGTGCCAGCAGCGTAGGAAGCGGGAGGGCCGGTACAGATACGCAGTATTTT.

The chain carries TRBV7-8 and TRBJ2-7; possibly TRBD2 for D (5 bases). This CDR3 region has 15 residues. Germline V CDR1 and CDR2: SGHVS, FQNEAQ. Trimming removed 5 bases at V and 4 bases at J, with 18 bases between. This chain's CDR3 is CASSLRDRGAYEQYF. In DNA, the CDR3 is TGTGCCAGCAGCCTACGAGACCGGGGAGCTTACGAGCAGTACTTC.

This sequence joins TRBV7-9 and TRBJ1-1; D is uncertain. Germline CDR1 SEHNR, CDR2 FQNEAQ (reference sequence). The V gene lost 4 bases and the J gene lost 0 bases, with 6 bases spanning the gap. This CDR3 has 13 residues. CDR3 DNA: TGTGCCAGCAGCTACGCTATGAACACTGAAGCTTTCTTT. Protein product: CASSYAMNTEAFF. Looking up the rest from reference TRBV7-9 and TRBJ1-1 gives the full variable domain: DTGVSQNPRHKITKRGQNVTFRCDPISEHNRLYWYRQTLGQGPEFLTYFQNEAQLEKSRLLSDRFSAERPKGSFSTLEIQRTEQGDSAMYLCASSYAMNTEAFFGQGTRLTVV.

This chain connects TRBV5-6 to TRBJ1-2; tentative D call: TRBD1 (5 bases). The CDR3 consists of 15 residues. The ends were cut back, 0 bases at V and 0 bases at J, with 9 bases in the middle. Per the germline V gene, CDR1 is SGHDT and CDR2 is YYEEEE. CDR3 sequence reads: CASSLASGPNYGYTF. As DNA, the CDR3 is TGTGCCAGCAGCTTGGCTTCAGGGCCTAACTATGGCTACACCTTC.

The chain employs TRBV6-5 and TRBJ1-5, with 7 bases matching TRBD1. Germline V gene data show CDR1 as MNHEY and CDR2 as SVGAGI. V lost 5 bases and J lost 6; bases outside the gene matches: 4. The CDR3 is 13 residues long. The DNA of the CDR3 is TGTGCCAGCAGTCACAGGGGTCGTCAGCCCCAGCATTTT. Residues: CASSHRGRQPQHF.

The DNA for the CDR3 is TGTGCCAGCAGCAAAAGGGGACTAGCGGGAGAGAATTGGAGGAATGAGCAGTTCTTC. It encodes CASSKRGLAGENWRNEQFF. The chain uses TRBV21-1 and TRBJ2-1; the table's D call, TRBD2, has no DNA check behind it. TRBV21-1 is termed a pseudogene. The length of the CDR3 is 19 residues.

The rearrangement uses TRBV6-6 and TRBJ1-2; D unclear. Trimming removed 8 bases from V and 3 bases from J, with 16 bases in between. CDR3 length: 14 residues. The germline V gene has CDR1 MNHNY and CDR2 SVGAGI (reference sequence). The CDR3 is CASGQSGFYYGYTF. In DNA form, the CDR3 reads TGTGCCAGCGGCCAGTCTGGTTTCTACTATGGCTACACCTTC.

The rearrangement uses TRBV4-1 and TRBJ2-3; the match to TRBD1 covers 9 bases. J gave up 8 bases and V 0 bases, and 6 bases lay outside the gene matches. CDR3 size: 15 residues. Germline assignment: CDR1 MGHRA and CDR2 YSYEKL. As DNA, the CDR3 is TGCGCCAGCAGCCAAGAGGGGACAGGGATCGGTACGCAGTATTTT. Amino acids: CASSQEGTGIGTQYF.

This sequence joins TRBV7-6 and TRBJ2-7, with 9 bases identical to TRBD2. Trimming took 2 bases from V and 6 from J; bases not matched to a gene: 2. The germline V gene encodes CDR1 SGHVS and CDR2 FNYEAQ. CDR3 size: 13 residues. CDR3 DNA sequence: TGTGCCAGCAGCTTATATAGCGGGAGCGAGCAGTACTTC. As protein: CASSLYSGSEQYF.

The chain couples TRBV27 to TRBJ1-4, with D perhaps matching TRBD1 (6 bases). CDR3 length: 14 amino acids. V was clipped by 0 bases and J by 8 bases, with 10 bases between them. Germline lookup yields CDR1 MNHEY and CDR2 SMNVEV (reference sequence). CDR3 sequence reads: CASSLSAGVEKLFF. CDR3 DNA: TGTGCCAGCAGTTTATCTGCAGGGGTAGAAAAACTGTTTTTT.

The rearrangement links TRBV6-5 to TRBJ2-7; 10 bases map to TRBD2. Germline loops: CDR1 MNHEY, CDR2 SVGAGI. Trimming took 5 bases from V and 6 from J; bases not matched to a gene: 7. The CDR3 runs 14 residues. CDR3 in amino acids: CASSGLAAVSEQYF. CDR3 nucleotide sequence: TGTGCCAGCAGTGGACTAGCGGCTGTCTCCGAGCAGTACTTC.

This rearrangement joins TRBV6-4 to TRBJ2-3, with D unclear. The germline V and J ends were trimmed by 4 bases and 4 bases, with 9 bases remaining between them. Germline V gene data show CDR1 as MRHNA and CDR2 as SNTAGT. CDR3 length equals 13 residues. The chain's CDR3 is CASSVFSSDTQYF. CDR3 sequence (DNA): TGTGCCAGCAGTGTGTTTTCCTCAGATACGCAGTATTTT.

The rearrangement joins TRBV7-2 to TRBJ1-2; D ambiguous. The V end was cut by 3 bases, the J end by 3 bases, with 11 bases between. Germline V gene lookup returns CDR1 SGHTA and CDR2 FQGNSA. This CDR3 spans 14 amino acids. The CDR3 DNA sequence: TGTGCCAGCAGCTTTGGAGAGTACTACTATGGCTACACCTTC. Translation gives CASSFGEYYYGYTF.

The V call is TRBV6-5, the J call TRBJ2-3; 11 nucleotides line up with TRBD2. CDR1 and CDR2 from the germline V gene are MNHEY and SVGAGI. Trimming at V came to 6 bases and at J to 2 bases, leaving 1 base not matched to a gene. This CDR3 spans 14 amino acids. CDR3 in amino acids: CASRLAGDTDTQYF. The CDR3 DNA is TGTGCCAGCAGACTAGCGGGAGACACAGATACGCAGTATTTT.

This rearrangement joins TRBV7-9 to TRBJ2-3; 8 positions agree with TRBD2. V lost 2 bases to trimming and J lost 0 bases; unmatched junction nucleotides: 4. CDR3 length: 16 amino acids. In germline, CDR1 is SEHNR, CDR2 FQNEAQ (reference sequence). The CDR3 is CASSLKLAASTDTQYF. The CDR3 DNA reads TGTGCCAGCAGCTTAAAACTAGCGGCGAGCACAGATACGCAGTATTTT. Full variable domain (remainder filled in from reference TRBV7-9 and TRBJ2-3): DTGVSQNPRHKITKRGQNVTFRCDPISEHNRLYWYRQTLGQGPEFLTYFQNEAQLEKSRLLSDRFSAERPKGSFSTLEIQRTEQGDSAMYLCASSLKLAASTDTQYFGPGTRLTVL.

This chain links TRBV2 with TRBJ2-1; 7 nucleotides match TRBD2. Trimming cost V 8 bases and J 0 bases; bases outside gene matches: 7. Germline CDR1 and CDR2: SNHLY and FYNNEI. The length of the CDR3 is 15 residues. CDR3 coding DNA: TGTGCCAGCCGGGACTACTTCATCTCCTACAATGAGCAGTTCTTC. This encodes CASRDYFISYNEQFF.

The genes are TRBV6-5 and TRBJ2-2, with 11 positions matching TRBD2. Trimming at V came to 3 bases and at J to 7 bases, leaving 4 bases not matched to a gene. CDR3 length: 15 residues. Germline V lookup: CDR1 MNHEY, CDR2 SVGAGI. Written as DNA, the CDR3 is TGTGCCAGCAGTTATATGACTAGCGGGGACGGGGAGCTGTTTTTT. As protein: CASSYMTSGDGELFF.

The V gene is TRBV18, the J gene TRBJ1-1; tentatively, D is TRBD1 (6 bases). The CDR3 runs 15 residues. Germline V gene sequence: CDR1 KGHSH, CDR2 LQKENI. Trimming took 5 bases from V and 1 from J, leaving 14 bases between them. The chain's CDR3 is CASSAGDTPNTEAFF. The DNA of the CDR3 is TGTGCCAGCTCAGCGGGGGACACCCCGAACACTGAAGCTTTCTTT.

The chain combines TRBV5-1 with TRBJ2-3; 9 positions match TRBD2. This CDR3 region has 15 residues. V shed 3 bases and J 2 bases; nucleotides not matched to a gene: 4. Germline values: CDR1 SGHRS, CDR2 YFSETQ. CDR3 protein: CASSYLAGHTDTQYF. CDR3 sequence (DNA): TGCGCCAGCAGCTACCTAGCGGGGCACACAGATACGCAGTATTTT.

The genes are TRBV18 and TRBJ2-7, with D perhaps TRBD1 (7 bases). The length of the CDR3 is 13 residues. Germline V CDR1 and CDR2: KGHSH, LQKENI. Deletions cut 5 bases from V and 4 bases from J, with 12 bases between. The CDR3 DNA follows: TGTGCCAGCTCAAAGACAGGGACTTACGAGCAGTACTTC. Translated: CASSKTGTYEQYF.